The sequence of this T cell receptor beta chain was determined in a study of CD8+ T cells in alopecia areata. Study findings and constraints: Normal scalp showed lower clonality than lesional scalp, especially alopecia totalis/universalis. Against the mouse data, patients shared TCRs less clearly, possibly for HLA reasons.

This clone occurred a few times. Its antigen is not identified. V lost 3 bases to trimming and J lost 0 bases, with 13 bases between them. The germline CDR1 and CDR2 sequences are SEHNR and FQNEAQ (reference sequence). The CDR3 spans 16 residues. PBMCs yielded sorted CD4+ and CD8+ T cells. Isolated RNA was reverse transcribed into cDNA used as the sequencing template. Using immunoSEQ multiplex PCR, the repertoire was profiled, and TCRdb retains in-frame clones only, with some absent. The sample lists around 100,000 clones; about 60% were seen once. This TCR came from a human donor in good health. Material: CD4+ T cells sorted from blood. The chain is built from TRBV7-9 and TRBJ2-3; D is ambiguous. The CDR3 is CASSFTSRLSTDTQYF. In nucleotides, the CDR3 is TGTGCCAGCAGCTTCACATCCCGCCTGAGCACAGATACGCAGTATTTT.